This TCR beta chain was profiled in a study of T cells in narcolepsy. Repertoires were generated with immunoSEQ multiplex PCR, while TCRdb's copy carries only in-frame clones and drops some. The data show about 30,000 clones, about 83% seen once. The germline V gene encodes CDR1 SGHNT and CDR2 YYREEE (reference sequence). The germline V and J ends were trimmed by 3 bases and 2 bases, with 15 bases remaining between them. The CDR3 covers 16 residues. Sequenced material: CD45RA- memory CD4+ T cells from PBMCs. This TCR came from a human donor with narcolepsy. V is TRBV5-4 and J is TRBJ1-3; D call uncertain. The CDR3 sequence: CASSSEGMKAGNTIYF. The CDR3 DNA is TGTGCCAGCAGCTCGGAAGGGATGAAAGCTGGAAACACCATATATTTT.